These 15 T cell receptor beta chains originate from one sample sequenced in a study of T cells in women clearing cervical HPV infection. Assay: immunoSEQ multiplex PCR; the TCRdb copy retains only in-frame clones and omits some. The sample table includes 40,000 to 60,000 clones. Sequenced material: blood buffy coat. The receptor set was obtained from a woman aged 18 to 75 with a cervical HPV16 infection that either progressed to CIN3+ or cleared (not recorded which).

The covered CDR3 bases are TGCGCCAGCAGCTTTAGACTGGTCACAGATACG. It specifies CASSFRLVTDT. The entire CDR3 reads CASSFRLVTDTQYF. The rearrangement links TRBV5-1 to TRBJ2-3, with D hard to call. From the germline J gene comes the end of the CDR3, since the read stops 3 residues before it. The germline V gene has CDR1 SGHRS and CDR2 YFSETQ. V was clipped by 2 bases and J by 2 bases, with 9 bases between them. This CDR3 has 14 amino acids. Variable domain in full (rest from reference TRBV5-1 and TRBJ2-3): KAGVTQTPRYLIKTRGQQVTLSCSPISGHRSVSWYQQTPGQGLQFLFEYFSETQRNKGNFPGRFSGRQFSNSRSEMNVSTLELGDSALYLCASSFRLVTDTQYFGPGTRLTVL.

As to this clone: The junction does not match germline at one end; this may be a read error. From the germline J gene comes the end of the CDR3, since the read stops 3 residues before it. The same CDR3 can be traced to other DNA sequences in this sample. The chain carries TRBV30 and TRBJ1-3; 7 bases align to TRBD1. The CDR3 has 16 amino acids. In germline, CDR1 is GTSNPN, CDR2 SVGIG (reference sequence). The CDR3 region is CAWSVKGANSGNTIYF. CDR3 DNA (partial): TGTGCCTGGAGTGTAAAGGGGGCCAACTCTGGAAACACG.

Details on this clone: At one end the junction does not follow the germline gene, possibly because of a read error. The DNA ends 3 residues before the CDR3 does, and the rest of the CDR3 is filled in from the germline J gene. The V and J genes are TRBV10-1 and TRBJ2-3; TRBD1 is a possible D gene (6 bases). Germline-derived CDR1 and CDR2 are WNHNN and SYGVQD (reference sequence). The CDR3 sequence is 13 residues long. CDR3 DNA, as far as it was read: TGCGCCAGCAGACCGGGACAATCAGAGACG. Residues: CASRPGQSET. The CDR3 in full is CASRPGQSETQYF.

As regards this clone: The read ends 3 residues before the CDR3 terminus; that terminus is restored from the germline J gene. The genes are TRBV5-1 and TRBJ1-1, with D perhaps TRBD1 (5 bases). V was pared by 7 bases and J by 3 bases, with 25 bases between. The germline V gene encodes CDR1 SGHRS and CDR2 YFSETQ. This CDR3 is 17 amino acids long. Incomplete CDR3 DNA: TGCGCCAGCCAAGGACGGGCCGGTTGGGGCCTGTACACTGAA. Protein sequence: CASQGRAGWGLYTE. The entire CDR3 protein reads CASQGRAGWGLYTEAFF.

About this clone: Read data end 3 residues before the CDR3 end; the end is taken from the germline J gene. This chain uses TRBV23-1 with TRBJ2-6; 7 nucleotides match TRBD1. TRBV23-1 is an open reading frame whose function is uncertain. J gave up 2 bases and V 0 bases, and 10 bases lay outside the gene matches. CDR3 length: 19 residues. The CDR3 bases that were read are TGCGCCAGCAGTCAATCGGGGCAGGGGGACCTAACTGGGGCCAACGTC. It encodes CASSQSGQGDLTGANV. The full CDR3 protein is CASSQSGQGDLTGANVLTF.

With respect to this clone: The CDR3 goes on 3 residues after the read ends, and that part is filled in from the germline J gene. The chain has TRBV2 and TRBJ1-6, with 10 nucleotides matching TRBD1. The CDR3 covers 15 residues. The V and J ends lost 5 bases and 9 bases, in that order; junction bases with no gene match: 7. CDR1 and CDR2 (germline): SNHLY, FYNNEI. CDR3 amino acids: CASSTGQGNSSPLHF. CDR3 DNA (partial): TGTGCCAGCAGTACGGGACAGGGGAATAGTTCACCC.

Details on this clone: The read gets to within 3 residues of the CDR3 end, and the germline J gene fills in the rest. The V call is TRBV5-1, the J call TRBJ2-7; D is perhaps TRBD1 (5 bases). The CDR3 has 15 residues. Germline V gene sequence: CDR1 SGHRS, CDR2 YFSETQ. V lost 0 bases and J lost 0, with 10 bases in between. CDR3 amino acids: CASSLEGAYSYEQYF. Partial CDR3 DNA: TGCGCCAGCAGCTTGGAAGGGGCCTACTCCTACGAG.

For this clone: The observed sequence ends 3 residues before the CDR3 terminus, with the missing tail filled in from the germline J gene. The genes are TRBV29-1 and TRBJ2-4; tentatively, D is TRBD1 or TRBD2 (5 bases each). CDR1 and CDR2 from the germline V gene are SQVTM and ANQGSEA. CDR3 length: 15 residues. Incomplete CDR3 DNA: TGCAGCGTTGGGGGAGACGTCGGCCCTCGACAGACT. It yields the protein CSVGGDVGPRQT. The CDR3, in full, reads CSVGGDVGPRQTQYF.

Worth noting for this clone: The read halts 3 residues ahead of the CDR3 end, with the missing end drawn from the germline J gene. This sequence joins TRBV28 and TRBJ1-3, with a possible D match to TRBD1 (6 bases). The length of the CDR3 is 15 residues. Germline-derived CDR1 and CDR2 are MDHEN and SYDVKM. The V end was cut by 3 bases, the J end by 3 bases, with 12 bases between. The part of the CDR3 DNA that was read is TGTGCCAGCAGTTTCAGGGGAGCCATTGGAAACACC. It encodes CASSFRGAIGNT. The CDR3 in full is CASSFRGAIGNTIYF.

Details on this clone: The read ends 3 residues before the CDR3 terminus; that terminus is restored from the germline J gene. V gene TRBV7-2 combines with J gene TRBJ1-5; no firm D call. CDR3 length equals 12 residues. The germline V gene has CDR1 SGHTA and CDR2 FQGNSA. V was clipped by 3 bases and J by 6 bases, with 6 bases between them. CDR3 loop: CASSFTGQPQHF. The CDR3 bases that were read are TGTGCCAGCAGCTTTACTGGTCAGCCC.

Points on this clone: An end of the junction does not agree with germline; a read error may underlie this. Other nucleotide sequences from this sample produce the same CDR3. Partial CDR3 DNA: TGTGCCAGCAGTTCCAGGGATGCTGGAAACACA. It encodes CASSSRDAGNT. In full, the CDR3 is CASSSRDAGNTIYF. This sequence joins TRBV2 and TRBJ1-3; D is possibly TRBD1 (5 bases). The CDR3 extends 3 residues past the end of the read, so its final part is completed from the germline J gene. CDR1 SNHLY and CDR2 FYNNEI come from the germline V gene. The CDR3 has 14 residues. The whole variable domain, filled in from reference TRBV2 and TRBJ1-3, reads EPEVTQTPSHQVTQMGQEVILRCVPISNHLYFYWYRQILGQKVEFLVSFYNNEISEKSEIFDDQFSVERPDGSNFTLKIRSTKLEDSAMYFCASSSRDAGNTIYFGEGSWLTVV.

On this clone itself: The sequenced fragment ends 3 residues before the CDR3 boundary, so the rest is inferred from the germline J gene. The chain links TRBV12-3 or TRBV12-4 to TRBJ2-3; D is undetermined. The germline V and J ends were trimmed by 5 bases and 3 bases, with 3 bases remaining between them. The CDR3 runs 11 residues. The sequenced CDR3 bases are TGTGCCAGCAGTCAGACAGATACG. Its protein product is CASSQTDT. The full CDR3 reads CASSQTDTQYF.

Note on this clone: Read data end 3 residues before the CDR3 end; the end is taken from the germline J gene. The chain links TRBV10-3 to TRBJ1-2, with 10 bases identical to TRBD1. The CDR3 totals 11 residues. The germline V gene has CDR1 ENHRY and CDR2 SYGVKD. Incomplete CDR3 DNA: TGTGCCATCAGGACAGGGGGCGAC. Its protein product is CAIRTGGD. The entire CDR3 reads CAIRTGGDYTF.

On this clone itself: Sequencing ends 3 residues short of the CDR3 end; the germline J gene provides the rest. The rearrangement links TRBV11-2 to TRBJ2-5, with D tentatively TRBD1 (6 bases). Between the trimmed V and J ends, which lost 5 bases and 3 bases, there was a span of 16 bases. The CDR3 contains 15 residues. Germline V gene sequence: CDR1 SGHAT, CDR2 FQNNGV. CDR3 bases read: TGTGCCAGCAGCGTCAGGTGGGGGCAAGAAGAGACC. It encodes CASSVRWGQEET. The CDR3, in full, reads CASSVRWGQEETQYF.

As for this clone: The read stops 3 residues short of the end of the CDR3; the missing end is completed from the germline J gene. The rearrangement joins TRBV7-9 to TRBJ1-3, with D tentatively TRBD1 (6 bases). Per germline, CDR1 SEHNR and CDR2 FQNEAQ (reference sequence). CDR3 length: 14 residues. V was clipped by 5 bases and J by 0 bases, with 8 bases between them. CDR3 in amino acids: CASSPDSSGNTIYF. Partial CDR3 DNA: TGTGCCAGCAGCCCGGACAGCTCTGGAAACACC.